The clone carrying this T cell receptor (beta chain) has a count of ten or more. Its target is not known. Per germline, CDR1 SGHTA and CDR2 FQGNSA. CDR3 size: 12 residues. V was pared by 2 bases and J by 5 bases, with 7 bases between. Hyperthyroidism in the patients, aged 18 to 65, was newly diagnosed and under 2 months in duration. Clinicians diagnosed patients from clinical symptoms, serum thyroxine and TRAb, thyroid ultrasound and orbital computed tomography. PBMCs were sourced from roughly 9.3 ml fresh peripheral blood. Amplification targeted TCR beta CDR3 regions from RNA transcripts. The TCR CDR3 first-round RT-PCR relied on the HTBI primer set. MiXCR, applied by TCRdb to the multiplex PCR reads, yields one record per CDR3 protein. This table holds approximately 610,000 distinct CDR3 sequences, around 15% found once. These data are taken from a study of T cells in Graves' hyperthyroidism and ophthalmopathy. Study-wide findings and caveats: A model built on 13 V-J features separated ophthalmopathy from stable hyperthyroidism.

The rearrangement links TRBV7-2 to TRBJ2-7, with D unresolved. The sequenced sample was blood. This clonotype was obtained from a woman between 18 and 29 years old with Graves' hyperthyroidism. CDR3: CASSLTPNEQYF. The CDR3 DNA reads as TGTGCCAGCAGCTTAACCCCCAACGAGCAGTACTTC.